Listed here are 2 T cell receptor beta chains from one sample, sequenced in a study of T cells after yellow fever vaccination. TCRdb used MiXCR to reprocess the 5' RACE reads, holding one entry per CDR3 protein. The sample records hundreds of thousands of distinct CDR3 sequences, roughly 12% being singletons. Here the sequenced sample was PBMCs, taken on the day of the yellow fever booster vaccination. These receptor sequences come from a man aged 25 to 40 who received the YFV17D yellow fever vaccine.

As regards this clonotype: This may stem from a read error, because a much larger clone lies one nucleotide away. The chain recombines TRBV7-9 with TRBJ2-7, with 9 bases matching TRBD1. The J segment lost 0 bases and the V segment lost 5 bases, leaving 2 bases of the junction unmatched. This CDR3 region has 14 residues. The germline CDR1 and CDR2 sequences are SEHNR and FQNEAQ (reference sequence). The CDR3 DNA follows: TGTGCCAGCAGCCGGACAGGGGCCTCCTACGAGCAGTACTTC. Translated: CASSRTGASYEQYF.

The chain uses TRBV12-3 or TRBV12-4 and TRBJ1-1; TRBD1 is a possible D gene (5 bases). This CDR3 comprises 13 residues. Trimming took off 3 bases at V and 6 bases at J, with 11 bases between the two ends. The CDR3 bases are TGTGCCAGCAGTTTGTCGGGGGACCCTGAAGCTTTCTTT. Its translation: CASSLSGDPEAFF.